Below, 18 T cell receptor beta chains from the same sample are listed, as sequenced in a study of cytomegalovirus exposure and HLA in healthy donors (dated by TCRdb to the late 2010s). The library was generated by the immunoSEQ multiplex PCR assay. The multiplex PCR relied on a mix of 60 forward primers for TCR Vbeta segments and 13 reverse primers for TCR Jbeta segments. TCRdb took this table from immuneACCESS and kept in-frame rearrangements with V and J called. Such tables lack part of the clones; where checked against another copy, unresolved V genes explain under half of the gap, and the rest is unexplained. In all, the sample holds around 200,000 clones, and 65% to 90% of those were seen once. The ten top clones hold over 1.1% of the sample. The sequenced material came from PBMCs. Receptors originate from a girl aged 10 to 17 in good health and CMV-seronegative.

The J gene is TRBJ1-1, the V gene TRBV19; 7 bases align to TRBD1. Germline loops: CDR1 LNHDA, CDR2 SQIVND (reference sequence). The CDR3 loop spans 16 amino acids. V dropped 6 bases and J dropped 1; count of bases not matched to a gene: 11. In DNA form, the CDR3 reads TGTGCCAGTAGCCGACAGGGTTGGGAAGGGAACACTGAAGCTTTCTTT. It yields the protein CASSRQGWEGNTEAFF.

The chain is built from TRBV30 and TRBJ2-7; 8 bases fit TRBD1. Germline V gene sequence: CDR1 GTSNPN, CDR2 SVGIG (reference sequence). The V and J ends lost 2 bases and 6 bases, in that order; junction bases with no gene match: 9. This CDR3 contains 14 residues. CDR3 loop: CAWSPGQGSSEQYF. CDR3 in DNA: TGTGCCTGGAGTCCAGGACAGGGCTCAAGCGAGCAGTACTTC.

The V gene is TRBV7-9, the J gene TRBJ2-7; D may be TRBD1 (7 bases). From germline, CDR1 is SEHNR and CDR2 FQNEAQ (reference sequence). The CDR3 is 16 amino acids. The ends were cut back, 5 bases at V and 5 bases at J, with 22 bases in the middle. CDR3 DNA: TGTGCCAGCAGCCCTTTTGCGTCAGGGGGGCCCCACGAGCAGTACTTC. It is translated as CASSPFASGGPHEQYF.

The chain combines TRBV2 with TRBJ1-4; maybe TRBD1 (6 bases). Germline CDR1 reads SNHLY; CDR2 reads FYNNEI. The CDR3 covers 16 residues. V lost 5 bases, J lost 5 bases, and 18 bases lay in between. The CDR3 reads CASSKTGQPRNEKLFF. The CDR3 nucleotides are TGTGCCAGCAGTAAAACTGGACAGCCTCGCAATGAAAAACTGTTTTTT.

This sequence joins TRBV7-3 and TRBJ2-1; D remains unclear. Trimming took off 0 bases at V and 7 bases at J, with 7 bases between the two ends. The germline gives CDR1 SGHTA, CDR2 FQGTGA. The CDR3 runs to 13 residues. Here the CDR3 DNA reads TGTGCCAGCAGCTTAACTTACAAGAATGAGCAGTTCTTC. It translates to CASSLTYKNEQFF.

CDR3 residues: CASSSGTGLENEKLFF. The CDR3 region has the DNA TGTGCCAGCAGTTCCGGGACAGGGCTAGAAAATGAAAAACTGTTTTTT. The genes are TRBV5-5 and TRBJ1-4, with 9 bases matching TRBD1. Trimming removed 5 bases from V and 5 bases from J; junction bases left unmatched: 10. CDR3 length: 16 residues. Germline V gives CDR1 SGHKS, CDR2 YYEKEE (reference sequence). Full variable domain (remainder filled in from reference TRBV5-5 and TRBJ1-4): DAGVTQSPTHLIKTRGQQVTLRCSPISGHKSVSWYQQVLGQGPQFIFQYYEKEERGRGNFPDRFSARQFPNYSSELNVNALLLGDSALYLCASSSGTGLENEKLFFGSGTQLSVL.

The chain employs TRBV5-6 and TRBJ2-3; D gene ambiguous. The CDR3 consists of 12 residues. The ends were cut back, 3 bases at V and 6 bases at J, with 8 bases in the middle. Germline values: CDR1 SGHDT, CDR2 YYEEEE. The CDR3 nucleotides read TGTGCCAGCAGCTCGTCCCCCGATACGCAGTATTTT. Encoded protein: CASSSSPDTQYF.

V is TRBV7-6 and J is TRBJ2-7; D not resolved. This CDR3 is 11 amino acids long. Deletions cut 5 bases from V and 4 bases from J, with 6 bases between. Looked up from germline, CDR1 is SGHVS and CDR2 is FNYEAQ. CDR3 amino acids: CASSPPYEQYF. The CDR3 coding sequence is TGTGCCAGCAGCCCCCCTTACGAGCAGTACTTC.

Here the CDR3 reads CASSSTYEQYF. DNA of the CDR3: TGTGCCAGCAGCTCCACCTACGAGCAGTACTTC. J is TRBJ2-7 and V is TRBV7-2; no firm D call. The V gene lost 4 bases and the J gene lost 2 bases, with 3 bases spanning the gap. The CDR3 runs 11 residues. CDR1 is SGHTA, CDR2 FQGNSA, per germline.

This clone occurred many times. This chain links TRBV10-3 with TRBJ2-1, with 8 bases lining up with TRBD1. V shed 3 bases and J 3 bases; nucleotides not matched to a gene: 4. Germline V gene data show CDR1 as ENHRY and CDR2 as SYGVKD. This CDR3 is 15 amino acids long. CDR3 amino acids: CAISDRDRIYNEQFF. Written as DNA, the CDR3 is TGTGCCATCAGTGACCGGGACAGGATCTACAATGAGCAGTTCTTC.

The chain recombines TRBV6-1 with TRBJ1-5; D perhaps matches TRBD1 (5 bases). Germline V CDR1 and CDR2: MNHNS, SASEGT. The ends were cut back, 7 bases at V and 3 bases at J, with 16 bases in the middle. The CDR3 is 15 amino acids. CDR3 region: CASNTGGRYNQPQHF. The CDR3 DNA reads TGTGCCAGCAATACCGGGGGAAGGTACAATCAGCCCCAGCATTTT.

V and J are TRBV7-8 and TRBJ2-7, with a possible D match to TRBD1 (5 bases). Germline values: CDR1 SGHVS, CDR2 FQNEAQ. This CDR3 is 14 amino acids long. V dropped 5 bases and J dropped 2 bases, with 13 bases sitting between them. The chain's CDR3 is CASSIGPGTYEQYF. The CDR3 DNA reads TGTGCCAGCAGCATAGGTCCAGGGACCTACGAGCAGTACTTC. Full variable domain (rest looked up from reference TRBV7-8 and TRBJ2-7): GAGVSQSPRYKVAKRGQDVALRCDPISGHVSLFWYQQALGQGPEFLTYFQNEAQLDKSGLPSDRFFAERPEGSVSTLKIQRTQQEDSAVYLCASSIGPGTYEQYFGPGTRLTVT.

The J gene is TRBJ1-2, the V gene TRBV21-1; TRBD1, as called in the table, went unchecked against the DNA. TRBV21-1 is noted as a pseudogene. CDR3 length equals 16 residues. CDR3 DNA: TGTGCCAGCAGCAAAGAGCCCCGGACAGTTCTCTATGGCTACACCTTC. Encoded protein: CASSKEPRTVLYGYTF.

The rearrangement uses TRBV5-5 and TRBJ1-2; 7 bases map to TRBD1. The germline V gene has CDR1 SGHKS and CDR2 YYEKEE (reference sequence). The CDR3 contains 13 residues. Trimming at V came to 3 bases and at J to 9 bases, leaving 8 bases not matched to a gene. CDR3 bases: TGTGCCAGCAGCTCTACCGGGACAGAGCGCTACACCTTC. It codes for CASSSTGTERYTF.

The chain employs TRBV5-6 and TRBJ2-1; tentatively, D is TRBD1 (6 bases). V was shortened by 6 bases and J by 4 bases, with 11 bases between the two germline ends. Germline V lookup: CDR1 SGHDT, CDR2 YYEEEE. This CDR3 has 13 amino acids. This chain's CDR3 is CASNFQGYNEQFF. The CDR3 DNA sequence: TGTGCCAGCAACTTTCAGGGGTACAATGAGCAGTTCTTC.

The gene calls are TRBV5-1 and TRBJ2-7; 10 bases line up with TRBD1. The V segment lost 0 bases and the J segment 3 bases; nucleotides outside the gene matches: 6. The germline gives CDR1 SGHRS, CDR2 YFSETQ. The CDR3 has 16 amino acids. This chain's CDR3 is CASSLAGGTGVYEQYF. The CDR3 DNA is TGCGCCAGCAGCTTGGCCGGGGGGACAGGGGTCTACGAGCAGTACTTC.

The chain carries TRBV29-1 and TRBJ2-3, with 9 positions matching TRBD1. V trimming: 3 bases; J trimming: 8 bases; junction bases outside the gene matches: 9. This CDR3 has 14 amino acids. Per germline, CDR1 SQVTM and CDR2 ANQGSEA. The CDR3 coding sequence is TGCAGCGTTGAGTTTTGGGGGGACAGGGCTACGCAGTATTTT. Translating it yields CSVEFWGDRATQYF.

The chain is built from TRBV5-4 and TRBJ2-1, with 8 bases identical to TRBD2. Germline CDR1 and CDR2: SGHNT and YYREEE (reference sequence). The CDR3 is 16 residues long. V was pared by 0 bases and J by 8 bases, with 10 bases of the junction left unmatched. This CDR3 reads CASSLAGGSGSYEQFF. The CDR3 DNA reads as TGTGCCAGCAGCTTGGCCGGGGGGAGCGGGAGTTATGAGCAGTTCTTC.